This T cell receptor (beta chain) was identified during a study of blood T cell repertoires in COVID-19. Study details: Sources were T cells, B-cell-depleted T cells, or PBMCs; the material itself was cDNA or gDNA.

How the authors handled the data: Amplifying reference gene primers gave estimates of nucleated cell counts. Assay used: immunoSEQ multiplex PCR; TCRdb lists only in-frame clones, some missing. The D gene and trimming were derived from the DNA, and the V and J assignments and clone size from that table. The sample consists of around 200,000 clones, 84% of them appearing once. This clonotype originated in a human donor in a cohort sampled during active COVID-19. The sequencing input was peripheral blood.

CDR3 sequence (DNA): TGTGCCAGCAGGGACAGGGAAGGGCAGCCCCAGCATTTT. It codes for CASRDREGQPQHF. This chain joins TRBV6-5 and TRBJ1-5; 8 nucleotides line up with TRBD1. The germline V gene has CDR1 MNHEY and CDR2 SVGAGI. With V trimmed by 6 bases and J by 7 bases, 5 bases remained unmatched. The CDR3 is 13 amino acids.